The entry below describes one T cell receptor (beta chain). Its specificity is unknown. This entry comes from a study of T cell repertoires in cytomegalovirus infection. Study overall: From public TCR beta signatures came an indication of both CMV infection and matching HLA type.

Study-level findings and limits: Cumulative public TCR beta family frequency identified carriers of CMV plus the relevant HLA. HLA-C-restricted CMV clonotypes gave the most frequent clonotype in two of eight donors.

The CDR3 length is 14 residues. The V gene's germline CDR1 is MNHEY and CDR2 SVGEGT. Trimming left V 6 bases short and J 0 bases short, with 9 bases between. TCRdb passed the reads through MiXCR, listing each CDR3 protein once. The table lists fewer than 550,000 distinct CDR3 sequences, roughly 29% of them singletons. The rearrangement uses TRBV6-2 or TRBV6-3 and TRBJ2-1; tentative D call: TRBD2 (6 bases). The sequenced sample was PBMCs. The receptor's source is a human donor in good health (CMV status not recorded). Some clones in this sample may be carry-over from other donors' samples. This CDR3 reads CASSGSSSYNEQFF. Written as DNA, the CDR3 is TGTGCCAGCAGCGGGAGCAGCTCCTACAATGAGCAGTTCTTC.